The source of this T cell receptor beta chain is a study of cytomegalovirus exposure and HLA in healthy donors. Across the whole study: Of 300 to 450 genotyped donors, about 80% clustered with self-reported Caucasian donors. Study-wide results and caveats: Later on, an analysis tied some 17,000 TCR beta sequences to HLA alleles at 0.05 false discovery rate.

CDR3 length: 11 amino acids. CDR1 is DFQATT, CDR2 SNEGSKA, per germline (reference sequence). On this clone: The target antigen is unknown.

PCR used 60 Vbeta primers and 13 Jbeta primers. Produced via immunoSEQ multiplex PCR; TCRdb's table is partial and in-frame only. Found here are 100,000 to 150,000 clones, 15% to 20% of them singletons; the top ten hold less than 3.5%. V and J are TRBV20-1 and TRBJ1-1; D gene ambiguous. The receptor's source is a female donor in good health and CMV-seropositive. Sequencing input: PBMCs. The CDR3 DNA is TGCAGGGCATCGACGGGGACTGAAGCTTTCTTT. As protein: CRASTGTEAFF.